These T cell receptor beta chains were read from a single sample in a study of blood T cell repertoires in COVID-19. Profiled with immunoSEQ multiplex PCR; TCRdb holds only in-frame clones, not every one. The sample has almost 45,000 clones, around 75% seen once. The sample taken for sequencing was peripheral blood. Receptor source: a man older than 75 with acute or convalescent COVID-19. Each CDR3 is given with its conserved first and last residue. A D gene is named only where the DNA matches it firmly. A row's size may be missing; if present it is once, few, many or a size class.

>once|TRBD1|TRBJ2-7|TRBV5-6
TGTGCCAGCAGCTTGGGAGACAGGGTGTCATGGGAGCAGTACTTC
CASSLGDRVSWEQYF
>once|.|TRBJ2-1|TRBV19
TGTGCCAGTAGGCGGGCCATTTCCTACAATGAGCAGTTCTTC
CASRRAISYNEQFF
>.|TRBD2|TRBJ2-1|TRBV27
TGTGCCAGCAGTTTAGATAGCGGGAGGTACAATGAGCAGTTCTTC
CASSLDSGRYNEQFF
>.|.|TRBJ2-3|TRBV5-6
TGTGCCAGCAGCTTGGTGGGACACTACACAGATACGCAGTATTTT
CASSLVGHYTDTQYF
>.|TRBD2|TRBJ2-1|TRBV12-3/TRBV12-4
TGTGCCAGCAGTGTGTATGGGACTACGGAGCAGTTCTTC
CASSVYGTTEQFF
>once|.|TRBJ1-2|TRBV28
TGTGCCAGCAGTTTCCTGAGGCGGACCCGGGGCTATGGCTACACCTTC
CASSFLRRTRGYGYTF
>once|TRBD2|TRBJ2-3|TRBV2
TGTGCCAGCAGTGGTAGCGGGATTGATACGCAGTATTTT
CASSGSGIDTQYF
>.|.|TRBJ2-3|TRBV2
TGTGCCAGCAGTCTAGGCAGCACAGATACGCAGTATTTT
CASSLGSTDTQYF
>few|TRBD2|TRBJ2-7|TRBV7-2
TGTGCCAGCAGCTTAGAGGCTAGCGGCTCCTACGAGCAGTACTTC
CASSLEASGSYEQYF
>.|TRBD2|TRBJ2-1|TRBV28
TGTGCCAGCAGTTCTCCTAGCGGTACTTTGTATGAGCAGTTCTTC
CASSSPSGTLYEQFF
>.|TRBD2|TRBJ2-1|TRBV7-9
TGTGCCAGCAGCTTAATAAAGACTAGCGGGTGGAATGAGCAGTTCTTC
CASSLIKTSGWNEQFF
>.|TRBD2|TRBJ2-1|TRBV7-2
TGTGCCAGCAGCTCCGCTGGACTAGCGGCACCTGAGCAGTTCTTC
CASSSAGLAAPEQFF
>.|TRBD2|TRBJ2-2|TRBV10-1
TGCGCCAGCCTTGAACCACGCCGGACTAGCGGGAGGAACAACACCGGGGAGCTGTTTTTT
CASLEPRRTSGRNNTGELFF
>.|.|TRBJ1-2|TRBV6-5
TGTGCCAGCAGTTACAAGGGGGGGAACTATGGCTACACCTTC
CASSYKGGNYGYTF
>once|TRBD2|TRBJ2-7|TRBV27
TGTGCCAGCAGGGGACTAGCGAGGACCTACGAGCAGTACTTC
CASRGLARTYEQYF
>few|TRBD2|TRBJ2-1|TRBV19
TGTGCCAGTAGTAACCTAGCGGGACGGCATGAGCAGTTCTTC
CASSNLAGRHEQFF
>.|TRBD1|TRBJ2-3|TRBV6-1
TGTGCCAGCAGTCCCTACACCGGACAGGTCCGGCAGTATTTT
CASSPYTGQVRQYF
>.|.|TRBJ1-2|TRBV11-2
TGTGCCAGCAGCTTAGATCCAGGGTACTATGGCTACACCTTC
CASSLDPGYYGYTF
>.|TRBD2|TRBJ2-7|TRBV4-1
TGCGCCAGCAGCCGAACCCTCCAGAGTAGCGGGAACGCCTACGAGCAGTACTTC
CASSRTLQSSGNAYEQYF
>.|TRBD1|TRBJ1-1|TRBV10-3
TGTGCCATCAGTGGGACAGGGGCAAGGGCTTTCTTT
CAISGTGARAFF
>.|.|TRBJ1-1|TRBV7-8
TGTGCCAGCAGCTTCGGGAACACTGAAGCTTTCTTT
CASSFGNTEAFF
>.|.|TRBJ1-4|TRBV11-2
TGTGCCAGCAGCAGAACAGGGCGCGACGAAAAACTGTTTTTT
CASSRTGRDEKLFF
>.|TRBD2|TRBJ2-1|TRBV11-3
TGTGCCAGCAGCCCCCAGCGGGAGAGCTACAATGAGCAGTTCTTC
CASSPQRESYNEQFF
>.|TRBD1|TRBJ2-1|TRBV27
TGTGCCAGCAGTCCGGACAGGCTGACCTACAATGAGCAGTTCTTC
CASSPDRLTYNEQFF
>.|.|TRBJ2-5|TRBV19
TGTGCCAGTAAAGAGGCCGCCGCGGAGACCCAGTACTTC
CASKEAAAETQYF
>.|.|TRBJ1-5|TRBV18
TGTGCCAGCAGTCCCGGGTATAGCAATCAGCCCCAGCATTTT
CASSPGYSNQPQHF
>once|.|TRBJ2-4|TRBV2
TGTGCCAGCAGGGCAGGTTGGCTTTCCGGCATTCAGTACTTC
CASRAGWLSGIQYF
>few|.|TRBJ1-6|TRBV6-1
TGTGCCAGCAGTGAGTACGGCTCAAGGGGTTCACCCCTCCACTTT
CASSEYGSRGSPLHF
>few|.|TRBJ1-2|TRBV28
TGTGCCAGCAGTTATCACGGACAGACCAACTATGGCTACACCTTC
CASSYHGQTNYGYTF
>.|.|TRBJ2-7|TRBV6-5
TGTGCCAGCAGCCTGAATACGGGTTCCGAGCAGTACTTC
CASSLNTGSEQYF
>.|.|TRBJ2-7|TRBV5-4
TGTGCCAGCAGCTCGGTCTACGAGCAGTACTTC
CASSSVYEQYF
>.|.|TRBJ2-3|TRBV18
TGTGCCAGCTCACCAGGACGCCAGGGGAATACGCAGTATTTT
CASSPGRQGNTQYF
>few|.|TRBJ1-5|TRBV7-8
TGTGCCAGCAGCCCACCCCTGAGGCAGGGTAGCAATCAGCCCCAGCATTTT
CASSPPLRQGSNQPQHF
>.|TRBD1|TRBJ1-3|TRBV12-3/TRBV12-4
TGTGCATGCAGGGGGGCTAACACCATATATTTT
CACRGANTIYF
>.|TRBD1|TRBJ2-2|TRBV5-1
TGCGCCAGCATTTCGGACAGGGGAGCCACCGGGGAGCTGTTTTTT
CASISDRGATGELFF
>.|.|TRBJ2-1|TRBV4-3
TGCGCCAGCAGCCACGAATGGACTTCATACAATGAGCAGTTCTTC
CASSHEWTSYNEQFF
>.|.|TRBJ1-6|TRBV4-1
TGCGCCAGCAGCCCAACCTTGACTTTTTCACCCCTCCACTTT
CASSPTLTFSPLHF
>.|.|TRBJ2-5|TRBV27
TGTGCCAGCGGCAACCCGGGGTACCAAGAGACCCAGTACTTC
CASGNPGYQETQYF
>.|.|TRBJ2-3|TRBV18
TGTGCCAGCTCACCAGCAGGCGTCACAGATACGCAGTATTTT
CASSPAGVTDTQYF
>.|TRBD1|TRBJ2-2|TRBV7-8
TGTGCCAGCATCCGACAGGGTCGGCGAACCGGGGAGCTGTTTTTT
CASIRQGRRTGELFF
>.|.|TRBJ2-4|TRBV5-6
TGTGCCAGCAGCTTGAGACAGGGCGGGGACATTCAGTACTTC
CASSLRQGGDIQYF
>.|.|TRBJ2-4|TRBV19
TGTGCCAGTAGCCTACAGTCGACCAAAAACATTCAGTACTTC
CASSLQSTKNIQYF
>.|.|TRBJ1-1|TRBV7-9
TGTGCCAGCAGCCCCCCCCGGACTGAAGCTTTCTTT
CASSPPRTEAFF
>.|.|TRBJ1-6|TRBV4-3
TGCGCCAGCAGAGCCAAAGGGGGAATGGCAGGATCCCCAGATGGCAATTCACCCCTCCACTTT
CASRAKGGMAGSPDGNSPLHF
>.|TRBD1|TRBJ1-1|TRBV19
TGTGCCAGTAGTAGCCAACACAGGGGCGGCACTGAAGCTTTCTTT
CASSSQHRGGTEAFF
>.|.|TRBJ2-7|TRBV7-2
TGTGCCAGCAGCCCAGGGGGGAATATTTACGAGCAGTACTTC
CASSPGGNIYEQYF
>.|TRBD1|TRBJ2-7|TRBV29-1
TGCAGCGCCTTGGGGGGACAGGGCTACGAGCAGTACTTC
CSALGGQGYEQYF
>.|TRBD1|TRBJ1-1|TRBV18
TGTGCCAGCTCACCCTTCGCGACAGGGCTGACTGAAGCTTTCTTT
CASSPFATGLTEAFF
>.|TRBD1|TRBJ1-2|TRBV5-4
TGTGCCAGCGGAAAAAGGGACAGGCCTAACTATGGCTACACCTTC
CASGKRDRPNYGYTF
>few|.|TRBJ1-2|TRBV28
TGTGCCAGCAGTACCCAGGGGCGGGATGGCTACACCTTC
CASSTQGRDGYTF
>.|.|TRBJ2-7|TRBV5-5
TGTGCCAGCAGCTTGGCGCCAGGGGAAACCTACGAGCAGTACTTC
CASSLAPGETYEQYF
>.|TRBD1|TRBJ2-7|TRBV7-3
TGTGCCAGCCGGGACAGGGGCTACGAGCAGTACTTC
CASRDRGYEQYF
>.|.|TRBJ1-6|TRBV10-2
TGCGCCAGCAGGACCAGGGGTAATTCACCCCTCCACTTT
CASRTRGNSPLHF
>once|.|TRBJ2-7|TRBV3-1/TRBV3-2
TGTGCCAGCAGCCAAAGGGGGGGGAGCTCCTACGAGCAGTACTTC
CASSQRGGSSYEQYF
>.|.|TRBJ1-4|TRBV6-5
TGTGCCAGCAGTTACTCAGAACAGCCTAATGAAAAACTGTTTTTT
CASSYSEQPNEKLFF
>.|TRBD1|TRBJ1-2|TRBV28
TGTGCCAGCAAGACAGGGAAGATCTATGGCTACACCTTC
CASKTGKIYGYTF
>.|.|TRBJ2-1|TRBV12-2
TGTGCAAGTCGCTTAGGGCTCGAAAGCGGTCAAAACAATGAGCAGTTCTTC
CASRLGLESGQNNEQFF
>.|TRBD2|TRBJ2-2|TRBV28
TGTGCCAGCAACCGGGGGGGGGCTGGCGGGGAGCTGTTTTTT
CASNRGGAGGELFF
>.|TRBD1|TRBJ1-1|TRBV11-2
TGTGCCAGCAGGCTAGGACAGGGCTTCACTGAAGCTTTCTTT
CASRLGQGFTEAFF
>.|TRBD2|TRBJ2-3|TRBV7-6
TGTGCCAGCAGCTATGGACGGGGGGGTTCAGATACGCAGTATTTT
CASSYGRGGSDTQYF